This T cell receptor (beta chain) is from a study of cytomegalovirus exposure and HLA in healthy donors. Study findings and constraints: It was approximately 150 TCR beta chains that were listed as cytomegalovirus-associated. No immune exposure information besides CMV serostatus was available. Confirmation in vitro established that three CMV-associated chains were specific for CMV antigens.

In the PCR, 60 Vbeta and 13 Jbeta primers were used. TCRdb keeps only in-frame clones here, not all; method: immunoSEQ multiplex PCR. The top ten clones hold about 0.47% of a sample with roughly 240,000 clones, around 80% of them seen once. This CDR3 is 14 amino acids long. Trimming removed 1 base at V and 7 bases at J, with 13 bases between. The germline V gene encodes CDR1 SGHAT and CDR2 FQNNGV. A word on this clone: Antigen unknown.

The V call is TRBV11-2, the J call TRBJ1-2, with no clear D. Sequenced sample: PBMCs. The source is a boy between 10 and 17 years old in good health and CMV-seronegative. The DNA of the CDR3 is TGTGCCAGCAGCTTAGCTACCGGGCGGGCTGGCTACACCTTC. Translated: CASSLATGRAGYTF.